The clone carrying this T cell receptor (beta chain) was counted between two and nine times. Its antigen is not identified. V lost 2 bases and J 2 bases, leaving 6 bases between the germline ends. The CDR3 consists of 13 residues. Germline V gene sequence: CDR1 MDHEN, CDR2 SYDVKM. The isolated RNA, all of it, was reverse transcribed, so expressed TCRB transcripts were what got sequenced. Assay: immunoSEQ multiplex PCR; the TCRdb copy retains only in-frame clones and omits some. In the table there are 850,000 to 900,000 clones, roughly 15% of which are singletons. This sample stems from a study of beta chain features in type 1 diabetes. Study as a whole: Cell yields, gender and age were comparable in patients and healthy donors.

Study conclusions and caveats: In all four CD4+ subsets, TCRB CDR3 length was significantly, moderately reduced in type 1 diabetes. A closer apparent resemblance between naive, central memory and Treg TCRB repertoires was seen in patients than in healthy donors. Individuals with type 1 diabetes displayed fewer insertions and more deletions at VDJ junctions.

The chain links TRBV28 to TRBJ1-2; D unresolved. The sequence was collected from a woman between 18 and 30 years old in good health. Material: naive CD4+ T cells from blood. Here the CDR3 reads CASSLGRNYGYTF. The DNA for the CDR3 is TGTGCCAGCAGTTTAGGCAGGAACTATGGCTACACCTTC.